This T cell receptor (beta chain) appears in the sequencing data of a study of CD8 T cells in Susac syndrome. Reverse transcription of roughly 0.5 to 1 ug RNA was carried out with random hexamers. TCRdb fed the immunoSEQ multiplex PCR reads into MiXCR, producing one record per CDR3 protein. The sample contains 50,000 to 55,000 distinct CDR3 sequences, roughly 94% of which appear only once. Looked up from germline, CDR1 is SGDLS and CDR2 is YYNGEE. The V and J ends lost 0 bases and 6 bases respectively, with 10 bases between them. There are 14 residues in the CDR3. This sequence joins TRBV9 and TRBJ1-5; D not certain. The receptor's source is a human donor with Susac syndrome. Sequences were obtained from CD8+ T cells from PBMCs. The CDR3 protein is CASSVGGEGQPQHF. DNA for the CDR3: TGTGCCAGCAGCGTAGGTGGGGAGGGTCAGCCCCAGCATTTT.